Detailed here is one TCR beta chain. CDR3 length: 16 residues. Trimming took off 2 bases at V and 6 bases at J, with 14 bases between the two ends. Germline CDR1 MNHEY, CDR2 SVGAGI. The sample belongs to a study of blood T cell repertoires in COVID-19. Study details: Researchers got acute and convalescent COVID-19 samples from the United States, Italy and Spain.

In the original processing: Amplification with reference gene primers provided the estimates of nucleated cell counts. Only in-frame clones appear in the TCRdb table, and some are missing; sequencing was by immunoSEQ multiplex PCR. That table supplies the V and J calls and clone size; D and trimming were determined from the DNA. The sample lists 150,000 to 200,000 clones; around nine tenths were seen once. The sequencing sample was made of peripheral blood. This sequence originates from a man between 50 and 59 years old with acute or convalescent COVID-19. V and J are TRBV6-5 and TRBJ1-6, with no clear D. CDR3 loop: CASSYAGGGSNSPLHF. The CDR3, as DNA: TGTGCCAGCAGTTACGCGGGAGGTGGTAGTAATTCACCCCTCCACTTT.